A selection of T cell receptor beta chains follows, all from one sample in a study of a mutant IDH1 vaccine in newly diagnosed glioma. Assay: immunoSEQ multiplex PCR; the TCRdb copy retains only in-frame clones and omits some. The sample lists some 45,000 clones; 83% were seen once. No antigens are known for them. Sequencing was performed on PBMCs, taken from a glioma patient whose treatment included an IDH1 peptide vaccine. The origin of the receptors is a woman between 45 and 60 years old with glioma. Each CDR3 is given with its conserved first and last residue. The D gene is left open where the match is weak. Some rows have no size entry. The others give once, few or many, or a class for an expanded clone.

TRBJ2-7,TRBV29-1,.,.,TGCAGCGTCTCGTCGGGGGTGGGTTCCTACGAGCAGTACTTC,CSVSSGVGSYEQYF
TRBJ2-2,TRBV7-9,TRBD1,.,TGTGCCAGCAGTACTACCGGGACAGGGGGGAGTACCGGGGAGCTGTTTTTT,CASSTTGTGGSTGELFF
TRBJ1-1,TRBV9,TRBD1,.,TGTGCCAGCAGCGGGCGACAGGGGAACACTGAAGCTTTCTTT,CASSGRQGNTEAFF
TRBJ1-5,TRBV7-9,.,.,TGTGCCAGCAGGCGGAGCAATCAGCCCCAGCATTTT,CASRRSNQPQHF
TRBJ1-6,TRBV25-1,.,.,TGTGCCAGCAGTGAAACCGGGACAAGGAATTCACCCCTCCACTTT,CASSETGTRNSPLHF
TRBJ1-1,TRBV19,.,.,TGTGCCAGTAGTAACCAGAGGAACACTGAAGCTTTCTTT,CASSNQRNTEAFF
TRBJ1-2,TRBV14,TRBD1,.,TGTGCCAGCAGCCAACGTCTCCGGGACAGGTTAACCTTC,CASSQRLRDRLTF
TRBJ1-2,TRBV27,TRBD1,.,TGTGCCAGCAGCCCTTACCAGGGGGATCGGGGCTACACCTTC,CASSPYQGDRGYTF
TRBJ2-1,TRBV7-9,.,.,TGTGCCAGCAGCCCCCAGTACAATGAGCAGTTCTTC,CASSPQYNEQFF
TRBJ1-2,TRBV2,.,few,TGTGCCAGCACTGGGTACGGTCCTTATGGCTACACCTTC,CASTGYGPYGYTF
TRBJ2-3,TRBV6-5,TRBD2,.,TGTGCCAGCAAGCGGGGGGAAACGCAGTATTTT,CASKRGETQYF
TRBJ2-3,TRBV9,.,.,TGTGCCAGCAGCGTCAGACAGGGAGCGGGAGATACGCAGTATTTT,CASSVRQGAGDTQYF
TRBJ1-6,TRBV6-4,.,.,TGTGCCAGCAGTGTTGAAGGGACGCTCGGCTCACCCCTCCACTTT,CASSVEGTLGSPLHF
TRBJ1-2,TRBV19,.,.,TGTGCCAGTAGTATATTCTATGACTACACCTTC,CASSIFYDYTF
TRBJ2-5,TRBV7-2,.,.,TGTGCCAGCAGCGCCTCAGGTTCCCAAGAGACCCAGTACTTC,CASSASGSQETQYF
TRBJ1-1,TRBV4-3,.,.,TGCGCCAGCAGCCCGGGACTTTACACTGAAGCTTTCTTT,CASSPGLYTEAFF